This TCR beta chain was sequenced during a study of patients and donors after allogeneic stem cell transplantation (dated by TCRdb to 2020 to 2022). Inclusive of the bounding cysteine and phenylalanine, the CDR3 is 15 residues long. This entry keeps only the CDR3 DNA: 45 bases, framed from base 1. The germline V gene sets CDR1 to MNHEY and CDR2 to SVGAGI. V sheds 2 bases and J sheds 4 bases, leaving 9 bases between their ends. Library construction relied on RT-PCR. Sequencing was carried out with a NextSeq 550. The public sequencing data were trimmed at Q25 with fastp and processed into clonotypes with MiXCR by TCRdb, which kept only in-frame beta chains. Records with the same CDR3 protein are collapsed into one entry carrying the most frequent genes and DNA. The sample table lists some 960,000 distinct CDR3 sequences, 15% to 20% of them with a count of one. Roughly 6% of the sample lies in the top ten.

This clonotype was counted only a few times. Its antigen has not been determined. No much larger clone is present one base from it, and per-base qualities are unavailable. This TCR was sampled from a human donor who was either an allogeneic HSCT recipient or a stem cell or donor lymphocyte infusion donor (not recorded which). It is not recorded whose cells these are; they may come from a transplant donor. The chain employs TRBV6-5 and TRBJ1-6; a confident D gene designation cannot be given. The sequenced material came from blood, either unsorted or a sorted T cell fraction (not recorded which). The encoded CDR3 is CASSYELPYNSPLHF. The DNA reads TGTGCCAGCAGTTACGAACTCCCGTATAATTCACCCCTCCACTTT.